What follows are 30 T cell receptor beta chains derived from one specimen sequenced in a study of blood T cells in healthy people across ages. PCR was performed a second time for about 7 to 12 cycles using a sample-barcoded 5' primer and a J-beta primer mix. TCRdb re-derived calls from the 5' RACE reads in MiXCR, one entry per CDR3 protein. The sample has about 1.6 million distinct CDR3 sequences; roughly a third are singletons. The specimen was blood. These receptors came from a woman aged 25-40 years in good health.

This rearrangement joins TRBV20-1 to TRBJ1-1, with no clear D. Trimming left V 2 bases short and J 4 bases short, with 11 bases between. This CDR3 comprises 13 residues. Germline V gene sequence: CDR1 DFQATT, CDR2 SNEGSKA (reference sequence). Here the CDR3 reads CSARRLTGTEAFF. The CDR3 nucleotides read TGCAGTGCTAGACGCCTGACCGGCACTGAAGCTTTCTTT.

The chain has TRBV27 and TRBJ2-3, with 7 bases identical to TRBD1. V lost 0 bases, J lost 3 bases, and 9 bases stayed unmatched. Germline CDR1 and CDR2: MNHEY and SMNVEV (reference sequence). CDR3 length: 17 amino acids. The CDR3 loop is CASSLSQTGIKTDTQYF. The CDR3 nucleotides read TGTGCCAGCAGTTTATCCCAGACAGGGATTAAGACAGATACGCAGTATTTT.

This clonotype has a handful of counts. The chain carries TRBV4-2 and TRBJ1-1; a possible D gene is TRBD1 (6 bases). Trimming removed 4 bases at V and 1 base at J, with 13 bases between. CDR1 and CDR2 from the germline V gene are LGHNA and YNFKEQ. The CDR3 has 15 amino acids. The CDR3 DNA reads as TGTGCCAGCAGCCGGCCGGGACAACAGAACACTGAAGCTTTCTTT. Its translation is CASSRPGQQNTEAFF.

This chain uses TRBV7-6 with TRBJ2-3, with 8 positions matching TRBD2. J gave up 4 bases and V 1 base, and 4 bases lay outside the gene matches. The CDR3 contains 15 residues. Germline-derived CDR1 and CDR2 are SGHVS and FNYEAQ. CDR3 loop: CASSLGSGSADTQYF. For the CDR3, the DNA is TGTGCCAGCAGCTTAGGGAGCGGGAGCGCAGATACGCAGTATTTT.

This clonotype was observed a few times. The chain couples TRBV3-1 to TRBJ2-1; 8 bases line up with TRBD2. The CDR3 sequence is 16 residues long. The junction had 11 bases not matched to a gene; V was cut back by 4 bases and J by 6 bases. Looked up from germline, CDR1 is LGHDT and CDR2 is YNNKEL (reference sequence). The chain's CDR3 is CASSPPSSGSFNEQFF. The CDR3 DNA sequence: TGTGCCAGCAGCCCTCCGTCCAGCGGGAGTTTCAATGAGCAGTTCTTC.

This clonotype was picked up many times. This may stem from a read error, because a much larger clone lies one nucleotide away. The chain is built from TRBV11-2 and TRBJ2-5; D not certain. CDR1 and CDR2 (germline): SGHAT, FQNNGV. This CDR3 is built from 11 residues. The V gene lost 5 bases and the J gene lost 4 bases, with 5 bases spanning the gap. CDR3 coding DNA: TGTGCCAGCAGCATACGAGAGACCCAGTACTTC. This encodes CASSIRETQYF.

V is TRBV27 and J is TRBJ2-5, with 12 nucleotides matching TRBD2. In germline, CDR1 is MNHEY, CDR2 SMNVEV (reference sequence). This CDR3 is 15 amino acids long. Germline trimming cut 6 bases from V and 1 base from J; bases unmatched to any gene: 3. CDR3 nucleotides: TGTGCCAGCAGACTACTAGCGGGAGGCCAAGAGACCCAGTACTTC. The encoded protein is CASRLLAGGQETQYF.

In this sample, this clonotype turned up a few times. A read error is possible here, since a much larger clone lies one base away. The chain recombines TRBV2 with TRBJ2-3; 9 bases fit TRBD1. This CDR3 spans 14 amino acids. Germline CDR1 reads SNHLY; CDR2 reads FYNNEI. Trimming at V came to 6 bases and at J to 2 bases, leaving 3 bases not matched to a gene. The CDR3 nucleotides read TGTGCCAGCAGCCGACAGGGGGTCACAGATACGCAGTATTTT. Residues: CASSRQGVTDTQYF.

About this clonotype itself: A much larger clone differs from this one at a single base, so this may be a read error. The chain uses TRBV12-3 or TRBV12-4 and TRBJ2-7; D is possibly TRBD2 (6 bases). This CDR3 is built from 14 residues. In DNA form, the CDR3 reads TGTGCCAGCAGCCGGAGGGACGCACCCTACGAGCAGGACTTC. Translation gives CASSRRDAPYEQDF.

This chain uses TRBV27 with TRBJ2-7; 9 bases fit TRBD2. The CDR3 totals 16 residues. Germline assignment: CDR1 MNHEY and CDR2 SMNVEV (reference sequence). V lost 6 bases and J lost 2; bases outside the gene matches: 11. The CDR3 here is CASSPSLAGETYEQYF. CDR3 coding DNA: TGTGCCAGCAGCCCTTCCTTAGCGGGAGAGACCTACGAGCAGTACTTC.

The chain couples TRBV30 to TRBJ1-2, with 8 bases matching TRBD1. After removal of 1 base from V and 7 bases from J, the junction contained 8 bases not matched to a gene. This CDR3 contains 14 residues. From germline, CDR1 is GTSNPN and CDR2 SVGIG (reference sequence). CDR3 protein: CAWSAITGGVGYTF. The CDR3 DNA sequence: TGTGCCTGGAGTGCGATAACAGGGGGAGTTGGCTACACCTTC.

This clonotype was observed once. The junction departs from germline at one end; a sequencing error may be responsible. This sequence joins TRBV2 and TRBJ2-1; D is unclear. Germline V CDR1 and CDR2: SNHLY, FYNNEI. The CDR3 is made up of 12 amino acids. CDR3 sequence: CASGDDTYQQFF. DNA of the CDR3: TGTGCCAGCGGTGATGACACCTATCAGCAGTTCTTC.

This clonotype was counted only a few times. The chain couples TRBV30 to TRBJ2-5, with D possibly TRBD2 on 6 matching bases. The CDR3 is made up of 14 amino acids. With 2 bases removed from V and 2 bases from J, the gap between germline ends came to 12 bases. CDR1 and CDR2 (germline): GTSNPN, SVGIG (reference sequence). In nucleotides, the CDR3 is TGTGCCTGGAGTACGGGTAGCGGACAAGAGACCCAGTACTTC. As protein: CAWSTGSGQETQYF.

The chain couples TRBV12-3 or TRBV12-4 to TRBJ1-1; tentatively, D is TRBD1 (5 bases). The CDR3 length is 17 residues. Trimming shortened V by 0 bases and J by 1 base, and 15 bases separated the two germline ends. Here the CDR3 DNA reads TGTGCCAGCAGTTTAGCGATTAGAGGGGAGGGGAACACTGAAGCTTTCTTT. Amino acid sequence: CASSLAIRGEGNTEAFF.

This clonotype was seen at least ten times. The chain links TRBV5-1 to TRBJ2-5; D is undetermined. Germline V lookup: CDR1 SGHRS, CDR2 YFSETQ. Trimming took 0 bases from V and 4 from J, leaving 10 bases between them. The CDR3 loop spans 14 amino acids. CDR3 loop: CASSLGSSGETQYF. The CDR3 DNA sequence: TGCGCCAGCAGCTTGGGGTCTTCGGGAGAGACCCAGTACTTC.

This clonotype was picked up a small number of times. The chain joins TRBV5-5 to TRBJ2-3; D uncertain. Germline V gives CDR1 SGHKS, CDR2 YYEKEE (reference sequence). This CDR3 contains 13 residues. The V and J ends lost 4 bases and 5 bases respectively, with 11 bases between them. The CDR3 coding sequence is TGTGCCAGCAGCCGGAACGGCTTAGATACGCAGTATTTT. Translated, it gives CASSRNGLDTQYF.

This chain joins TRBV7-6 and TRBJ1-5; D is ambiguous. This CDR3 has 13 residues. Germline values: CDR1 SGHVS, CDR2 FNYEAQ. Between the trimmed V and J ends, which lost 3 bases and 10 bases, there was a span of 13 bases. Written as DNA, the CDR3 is TGTGCCAGCAGCTTGAGCGGCCTCCAACCCCAGCATTTT. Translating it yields CASSLSGLQPQHF. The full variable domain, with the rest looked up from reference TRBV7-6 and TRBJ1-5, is GAGVSQSPRYKVTKRGQDVALRCDPISGHVSLYWYRQALGQGPEFLTYFNYEAQQDKSGLPNDRFSAERPEGSISTLTIQRTEQRDSAMYRCASSLSGLQPQHFGDGTRLSIL.

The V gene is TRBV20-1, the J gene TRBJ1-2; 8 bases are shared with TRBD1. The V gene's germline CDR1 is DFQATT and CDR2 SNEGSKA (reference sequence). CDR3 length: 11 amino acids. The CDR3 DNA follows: TGCAGCACAACAGGGGGTTGGGGCTACACCTTC. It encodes CSTTGGWGYTF.

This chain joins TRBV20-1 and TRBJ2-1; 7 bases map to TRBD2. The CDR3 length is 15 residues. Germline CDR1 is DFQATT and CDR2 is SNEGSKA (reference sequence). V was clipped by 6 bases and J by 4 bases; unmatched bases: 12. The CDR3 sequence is CSALGGIAGYNEQFF. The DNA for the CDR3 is TGCAGTGCCCTAGGTGGAATAGCGGGTTACAATGAGCAGTTCTTC.

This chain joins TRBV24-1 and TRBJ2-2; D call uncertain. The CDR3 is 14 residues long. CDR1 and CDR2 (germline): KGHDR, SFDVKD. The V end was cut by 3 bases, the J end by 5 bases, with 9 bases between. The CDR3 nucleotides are TGTGCCACCAGTGATAGTTCGTTGACCGGGGAGCTGTTTTTT. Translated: CATSDSSLTGELFF.

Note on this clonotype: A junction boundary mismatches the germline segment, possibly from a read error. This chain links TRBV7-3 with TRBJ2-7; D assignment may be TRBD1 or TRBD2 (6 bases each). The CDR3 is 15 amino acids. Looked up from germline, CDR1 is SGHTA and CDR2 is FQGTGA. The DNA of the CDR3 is TGTGCCGGCAGCTTAATGGGGGGCCCTCTCCAGGAGCAGTACTTC. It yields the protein CAGSLMGGPLQEQYF.

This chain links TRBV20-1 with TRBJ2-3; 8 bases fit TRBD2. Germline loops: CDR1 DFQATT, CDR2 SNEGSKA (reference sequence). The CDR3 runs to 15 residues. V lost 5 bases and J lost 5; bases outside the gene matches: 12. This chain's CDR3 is CSAPSREGRVDTQYF. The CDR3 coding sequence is TGCAGTGCTCCCTCCCGGGAGGGCCGTGTAGATACGCAGTATTTT.

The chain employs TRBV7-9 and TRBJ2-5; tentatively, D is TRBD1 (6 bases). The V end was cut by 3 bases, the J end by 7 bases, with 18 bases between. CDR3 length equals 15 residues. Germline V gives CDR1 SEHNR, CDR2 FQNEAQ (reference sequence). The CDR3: CASSFSSRTEGTQYF. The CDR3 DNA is TGTGCCAGCAGCTTTTCATCGCGGACAGAAGGGACCCAGTACTTC. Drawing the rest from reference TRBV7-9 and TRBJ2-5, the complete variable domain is DTGVSQNPRHKITKRGQNVTFRCDPISEHNRLYWYRQTLGQGPEFLTYFQNEAQLEKSRLLSDRFSAERPKGSFSTLEIQRTEQGDSAMYLCASSFSSRTEGTQYFGPGTRLLVL.

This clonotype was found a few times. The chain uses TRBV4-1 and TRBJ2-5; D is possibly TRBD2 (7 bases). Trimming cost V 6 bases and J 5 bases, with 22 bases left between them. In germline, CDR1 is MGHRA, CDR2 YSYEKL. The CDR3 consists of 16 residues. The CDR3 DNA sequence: TGCGCCAGCAGGGATATCCGGGGGGCGCGGGGGGAGACCCAGTACTTC. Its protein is CASRDIRGARGETQYF.

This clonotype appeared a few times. The CDR3 bases are TGTGCCAGCAGTAGTGAAGGGGTCAGCCGCTCCTACAATGAGCAGTTCTTC. It specifies CASSSEGVSRSYNEQFF. V is TRBV6-2 or TRBV6-3 and J is TRBJ2-1; possible D gene TRBD1, 5 bases. The CDR3 runs 17 residues. V lost 5 bases and J 0 bases, leaving 17 bases between the germline ends. The germline V gene has CDR1 MNHEY and CDR2 SVGEGT.

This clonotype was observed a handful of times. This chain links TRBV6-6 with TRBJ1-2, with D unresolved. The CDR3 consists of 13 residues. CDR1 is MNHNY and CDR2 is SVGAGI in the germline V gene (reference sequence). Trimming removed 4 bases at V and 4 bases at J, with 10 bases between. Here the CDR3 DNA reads TGTGCCAGCAGTTCCGGGCGGGCCTATGGCTACACCTTC. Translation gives CASSSGRAYGYTF.

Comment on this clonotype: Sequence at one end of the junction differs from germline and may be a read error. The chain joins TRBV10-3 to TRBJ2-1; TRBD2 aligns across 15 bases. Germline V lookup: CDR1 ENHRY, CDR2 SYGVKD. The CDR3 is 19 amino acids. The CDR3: CAISLIGLAGGDSHNEQFF. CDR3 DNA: TGTGCCATCAGTCTGATAGGACTAGCGGGAGGGGACTCCCACAATGAGCAGTTCTTC.

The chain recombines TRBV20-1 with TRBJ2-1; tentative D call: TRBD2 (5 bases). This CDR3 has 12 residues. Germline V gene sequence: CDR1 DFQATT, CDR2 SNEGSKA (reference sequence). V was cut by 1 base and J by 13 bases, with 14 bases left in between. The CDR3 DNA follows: TGCAGTGCTAGAGGAGTTAGCGCGACCCAGTTCTTC. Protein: CSARGVSATQFF.

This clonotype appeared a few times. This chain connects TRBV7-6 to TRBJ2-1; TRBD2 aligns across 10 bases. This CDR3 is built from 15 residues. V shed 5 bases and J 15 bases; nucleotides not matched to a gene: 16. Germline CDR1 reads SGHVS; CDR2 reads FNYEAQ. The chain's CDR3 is CASSQQLAGQGFAFF. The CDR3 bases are TGTGCCAGCAGCCAACAACTAGCGGGGCAGGGCTTTGCGTTCTTC.

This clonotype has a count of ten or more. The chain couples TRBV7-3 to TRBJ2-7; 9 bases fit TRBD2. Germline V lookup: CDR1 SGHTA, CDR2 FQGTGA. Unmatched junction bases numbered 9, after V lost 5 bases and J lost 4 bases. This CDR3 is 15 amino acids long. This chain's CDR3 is CASSPVGSGGYEQYF. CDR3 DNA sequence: TGTGCCAGCAGCCCCGTCGGGAGCGGGGGGTACGAGCAGTACTTC.